The rows below give T cell receptor beta chains drawn from one sample of a study of T cells in localized non-small cell lung cancer. Measured with immunoSEQ multiplex PCR; TCRdb has only the in-frame clones, and not every one. The data hold 25,000 or so clones, with around nine tenths observed a single time. Specimen: PBMCs, collected before any cancer treatment. All receptors derive from a man aged 40 to 69 with stage II lung adenocarcinoma. CDR3s include the opening cysteine and the closing phenylalanine or tryptophan. Each record gives: J gene, D gene, V gene, clone size, CDR3 protein, CDR3 DNA. A D gene is named only where the DNA matches it firmly. The size field is filled for only some rows; it gives once, few, many or a size class.

>TRBJ2-7|NA|TRBV7-9|NA
CASTSGGWSSYEQYF
TGTGCCAGCACCTCAGGGGGGTGGAGCTCCTACGAGCAGTACTTC
>TRBJ2-2|TRBD2|TRBV30|NA
CAWSVTSGRAGELFF
TGTGCCTGGAGTGTGACTAGCGGGAGGGCCGGGGAGCTGTTTTTT
>TRBJ2-6|NA|TRBV4-3|NA
CASSQSSGSGANVLTF
TGCGCCAGCAGCCAATCATCTGGCTCTGGGGCCAACGTCCTGACTTTC
>TRBJ2-1|TRBD2|TRBV4-3|NA
CASSLLGGSGGAGDEQFF
TGCGCCAGCAGCCTACTTGGAGGGAGCGGGGGGGCCGGAGATGAGCAGTTCTTC
>TRBJ1-1|NA|TRBV6-5|NA
CASSPPQGRGAFF
TGTGCCAGCAGCCCACCCCAGGGGAGGGGAGCTTTCTTT
>TRBJ2-7|NA|TRBV7-2|NA
CASSFLREEQYF
TGTGCCAGCAGCTTCCTCAGGGAAGAGCAGTACTTC
>TRBJ1-4|NA|TRBV6-6|NA
CASSYSTQGTQKLFF
TGTGCCAGCAGTTACTCGACCCAGGGCACCCAAAAACTGTTTTTT
>TRBJ2-1|NA|TRBV19|NA
CASSRNAGQTYNEQFF
TGTGCCAGTAGTAGAAACGCAGGCCAAACTTACAATGAGCAGTTCTTC
>TRBJ2-2|NA|TRBV5-1|NA
CASTNRESTGELFF
TGCGCCAGCACCAACAGGGAGAGCACCGGGGAGCTGTTTTTT
>TRBJ2-7|NA|TRBV5-5|once
CASSPGSYEQYF
TGTGCCAGCAGCCCGGGGTCCTACGAGCAGTACTTC
>TRBJ2-7|TRBD1|TRBV18|NA
CASSPPDRVSYEQYF
TGTGCCAGCTCCCCACCGGACAGGGTATCCTACGAGCAGTACTTC
>TRBJ2-7|NA|TRBV11-3|NA
CASSLDGGSYEQYF
TGTGCCAGCAGCTTAGATGGGGGGTCCTACGAGCAGTACTTC
>TRBJ1-5|NA|TRBV15|NA
CATSRDSMRGNQPQHF
TGTGCCACCAGCAGAGATAGCATGAGGGGCAATCAGCCCCAGCATTTT
>TRBJ1-4|NA|TRBV28|NA
CASSLFRVEKLFF
TGTGCCAGCAGTTTATTCCGAGTGGAAAAACTGTTTTTT
>TRBJ2-1|NA|TRBV7-8|NA
CASSLVPPGNEQFF
TGTGCCAGCAGCTTAGTCCCTCCGGGTAATGAGCAGTTCTTC
>TRBJ1-1|TRBD1|TRBV6-1|NA
CASSATGERTEAFF
TGTGCCAGCAGTGCCACAGGGGAGAGGACTGAAGCTTTCTTT
>TRBJ2-5|NA|TRBV4-3|NA
CASSQDLEDQETQYF
TGCGCCAGCAGCCAAGATCTGGAGGATCAAGAGACCCAGTACTTC
>TRBJ2-2|NA|TRBV7-7|NA
CASSLRLESGELFF
TGTGCTAGCAGCCTGCGACTGGAATCCGGGGAGCTGTTTTTT
>TRBJ1-4|NA|TRBV7-2|NA
CASSLGPQEKAKLFF
TGTGCCAGCAGCTTAGGCCCGCAGGAGAAAGCTAAACTGTTTTTT
>TRBJ1-3|NA|TRBV6-5|NA
CASSYGGVTGNTIYF
TGTGCCAGCAGTTACGGCGGGGTAACTGGAAACACCATATATTTT
>TRBJ2-5|NA|TRBV11-2|NA
CASSLLPGFGETQYF
TGTGCCAGCAGCTTGTTACCAGGGTTCGGGGAGACCCAGTACTTC
>TRBJ1-2|NA|TRBV28|NA
CASLTDSLYGYTF
TGTGCCAGCCTTACTGACAGCCTTTATGGCTACACCTTC
>TRBJ1-1|NA|TRBV30|NA
CAWSRGDTEAFF
TGTGCCTGGAGTCGCGGGGACACTGAAGCTTTCTTT
>TRBJ2-3|TRBD2|TRBV11-2|NA
CASSETSVSTDTQYF
TGTGCCAGCAGCGAGACTAGCGTAAGCACAGATACGCAGTATTTT
>TRBJ1-1|NA|TRBV5-8|NA
CASSLEPGQGTEAFF
TGTGCCAGCAGCTTGGAGCCAGGGCAGGGGACTGAAGCTTTCTTT
>TRBJ2-1|TRBD1|TRBV5-1|NA
CASSSGQVVDEQFF
TGCGCCAGCAGCTCCGGACAGGTTGTGGATGAGCAGTTCTTC
>TRBJ1-1|NA|TRBV7-9|NA
CASSLSQMNTEAFF
TGTGCCAGCAGCTTATCACAGATGAACACTGAAGCTTTCTTT
>TRBJ2-1|NA|TRBV15|NA
CATSRSGTFYYNEQFF
TGTGCCACCAGCCGTTCCGGGACTTTCTACTACAATGAGCAGTTCTTC
>TRBJ2-7|NA|TRBV25-1|NA
CASSEIGGRIHEQYF
TGTGCCAGCAGTGAAATAGGGGGTCGTATCCACGAGCAGTACTTC
>TRBJ1-5|TRBD1|TRBV19|once
CASSSHRGSAQHF
TGTGCCAGTAGTTCCCACAGGGGAAGTGCCCAGCATTTT
>TRBJ1-2|NA|TRBV10-3|NA
CASRQAGGGYTF
TGTGCCAGCAGACAGGCTGGTGGGGGCTACACCTTC
>TRBJ1-2|NA|TRBV9|NA
CASSQRIGQIGYTF
TGTGCCAGCAGCCAGAGGATAGGACAGATCGGTTACACCTTC
>TRBJ1-5|NA|TRBV30|NA
CAWSTGNSGNQPQHF
TGTGCCTGGAGTACTGGGAATTCTGGCAATCAGCCCCAGCATTTT
>TRBJ2-5|NA|TRBV6-1|NA
CASSGPTGKETQYF
TGTGCCAGCAGTGGCCCGACAGGAAAAGAGACCCAGTACTTC
>TRBJ2-1|TRBD2|TRBV9|NA
CASSVVLAGPRDEQFF
TGTGCCAGCAGCGTAGTACTAGCGGGGCCGAGGGATGAGCAGTTCTTC
>TRBJ1-3|NA|TRBV6-1|NA
CASIGGNTIYF
TGTGCCAGCATCGGTGGAAACACCATATATTTT
>TRBJ1-4|NA|TRBV28|NA
CASSLGGINEKLFF
TGTGCCAGCAGTTTGGGGGGGATCAATGAAAAACTGTTTTTT
>TRBJ1-3|NA|TRBV30|once
CAWSVFGGSSGNTIYF
TGTGCCTGGAGTGTATTCGGCGGGAGCTCTGGAAACACCATATATTTT
>TRBJ1-1|NA|TRBV19|NA
CASSSGGATEAFF
TGTGCCAGTAGTTCCGGGGGCGCAACTGAAGCTTTCTTT
>TRBJ1-1|NA|TRBV11-2|NA
CASSLGGESEAFF
TGTGCCAGCAGCTTAGGGGGGGAGTCTGAAGCTTTCTTT
>TRBJ2-1|TRBD2|TRBV9|NA
CASSPLAGGSHNEQFF
TGTGCCAGCAGCCCCCTAGCGGGGGGTTCCCACAATGAGCAGTTCTTC
>TRBJ2-5|NA|TRBV4-2|NA
CASSQEVRGQETQYF
TGTGCCAGCAGCCAAGAGGTGAGGGGCCAAGAGACCCAGTACTTC
>TRBJ2-7|TRBD2|TRBV27|NA
CASSTTGTIDEQYF
TGTGCCAGCAGTACGACCGGGACTATCGACGAGCAGTACTTC
>TRBJ2-7|NA|TRBV5-5|NA
CASSLDELSYEQYF
TGTGCCAGCAGCTTGGACGAGCTGTCCTACGAGCAGTACTTC
>TRBJ2-7|NA|TRBV9|NA
CASSPAGTSTYEQYF
TGTGCCAGCAGCCCCGCCGGGACGTCAACCTACGAGCAGTACTTC
>TRBJ2-7|NA|TRBV10-3|NA
CAISESAVRSYEQYF
TGTGCCATCAGTGAGTCAGCCGTTCGCTCCTACGAGCAGTACTTC
>TRBJ1-2|TRBD1|TRBV4-1|NA
CASSPQGALGYTF
TGCGCCAGCAGCCCACAGGGGGCGCTGGGCTACACCTTC
>TRBJ2-1|NA|TRBV2|NA
CASVLAEDSYNEQFF
TGTGCCAGCGTACTCGCGGAGGACTCCTACAATGAGCAGTTCTTC
>TRBJ1-2|NA|TRBV6-6|NA
CASNARVTNYGYTF
TGTGCCAGCAACGCCAGGGTGACTAACTATGGCTACACCTTC
>TRBJ2-7|NA|TRBV6-8|NA
CAAFGGLNSYEQYF
TGTGCCGCTTTCGGGGGTTTGAACTCCTACGAGCAGTACTTC
>TRBJ2-1|TRBD2|TRBV4-1|NA
CASSQRIAGGPRNEQFF
TGCGCCAGCAGCCAACGGATAGCGGGAGGGCCTAGGAATGAGCAGTTCTTC
>TRBJ2-3|NA|TRBV7-2|once
CASSLYSSGRGTDTQYF
TGTGCCAGCAGCTTATATTCTTCCGGGCGGGGCACAGATACGCAGTATTTT
>TRBJ2-2|TRBD1|TRBV7-3|NA
CASSRTGVTGELFF
TGTGCCAGCAGCCGGACAGGGGTTACCGGGGAGCTGTTTTTT
>TRBJ2-5|NA|TRBV6-5|NA
CASKVGEETQYF
TGTGCCAGCAAGGTGGGGGAAGAGACCCAGTACTTC